These 20 T cell receptor beta chains were sequenced from one sample in a study of T cells in Graves' hyperthyroidism and ophthalmopathy. Researchers amplified the TCR beta CDR3 regions from RNA transcripts. Carried out on the TCR CDR3, a first-round RT-PCR used the HTBI primer set. TCRdb re-derived calls from the multiplex PCR reads in MiXCR, one entry per CDR3 protein. The sample contains more than 300,000 distinct CDR3 sequences, approximately 15% of which appear only once. Sequenced: blood. The receptors originated from a woman in her twenties or thirties with Graves' ophthalmopathy.

This clonotype was recorded at least ten times. J is TRBJ1-4 and V is TRBV20-1, with D perhaps matching TRBD1 (5 bases). Germline V gene lookup returns CDR1 DFQATT and CDR2 SNEGSKA (reference sequence). With 8 bases removed from V and 7 bases from J, the gap between germline ends came to 11 bases. CDR3 length: 11 residues. DNA of the CDR3: TGCAGTAGCAAAAGGGGTGAAAAACTGTTTTTT. This sequence encodes CSSKRGEKLFF.

This chain uses TRBV2 with TRBJ2-5, with TRBD2 identical over 13 bases. Germline V lookup: CDR1 SNHLY, CDR2 FYNNEI. There are 16 residues in the CDR3. The V and J ends lost 4 bases and 2 bases, in that order; junction bases with no gene match: 4. The DNA for the CDR3 is TGTGCCAGCAGTGGACTAGCGGGAGGCCTACAAGAGACCCAGTACTTC. The encoded protein is CASSGLAGGLQETQYF.

This clonotype was counted many times. CDR3: CASSPLAVGQGAYWDTEAFF. The CDR3 coding sequence is TGTGCCAGCAGTCCACTCGCCGTTGGACAGGGGGCTTATTGGGACACTGAAGCTTTCTTT. The rearrangement links TRBV28 to TRBJ1-1; 11 bases are shared with TRBD1. V lost 5 bases to trimming and J lost 3 bases; unmatched junction nucleotides: 20. Germline CDR1 MDHEN, CDR2 SYDVKM. CDR3 length: 20 residues.

This CDR3 reads CSARVPGGHLPTNEKLFF. CDR3 DNA sequence: TGCAGTGCTAGAGTCCCAGGGGGTCATCTTCCAACTAATGAAAAACTGTTTTTT. This rearrangement joins TRBV20-1 to TRBJ1-4; 7 bases align to TRBD1. This CDR3 contains 18 residues. Unmatched junction bases numbered 11, after V lost 1 base and J lost 0 bases. Germline V gene lookup returns CDR1 DFQATT and CDR2 SNEGSKA (reference sequence).

This clonotype has more than one count but fewer than ten. CDR3 coding DNA: TGTGCCAGTGGACTGACCTCCTATAATTCACCCCTCCACTTT. Residues: CASGLTSYNSPLHF. The chain joins TRBV19 to TRBJ1-6; D is uncertain. Trimming took 8 bases from V and 0 from J, leaving 8 bases between them. The CDR3 is 14 residues long. Per the germline V gene, CDR1 is LNHDA and CDR2 is SQIVND (reference sequence).

This clonotype was seen repeatedly, ten times or more. The chain joins TRBV14 to TRBJ2-5; TRBD1 matches 7 bases. This CDR3 spans 16 amino acids. CDR1 is SGHDN, CDR2 FVKESK, per germline. V dropped 4 bases and J dropped 4; count of bases not matched to a gene: 12. The CDR3 DNA follows: TGTGCCAGCAGCCCTTTGAAATCACAGGGGAGAGAGACCCAGTACTTC. Its translation: CASSPLKSQGRETQYF.

The chain joins TRBV20-1 to TRBJ2-1; D may be TRBD2 (5 bases). V lost 0 bases and J 8 bases, leaving 17 bases between the germline ends. Germline CDR1 DFQATT, CDR2 SNEGSKA (reference sequence). The CDR3 runs 15 residues. DNA of the CDR3: TGCAGTGCTAGAGATCCCAGTCCCCTCGGGGATGAGCAGTTCTTC. Translating gives CSARDPSPLGDEQFF.

This clonotype was counted ten times or more. V and J are TRBV20-1 and TRBJ1-2; a weak D match, TRBD1 (6 bases). CDR3 length: 13 residues. The germline gives CDR1 DFQATT, CDR2 SNEGSKA (reference sequence). The V end was cut by 5 bases, the J end by 6 bases, with 16 bases between. CDR3 sequence (DNA): TGCAGTGCTTACCCTACTTACAGGGATGGCTACACCTTC. It translates to CSAYPTYRDGYTF.

Concerning this clonotype: A much bigger clone sits one base away, suggesting this may be a read error. The chain recombines TRBV28 with TRBJ2-5; D not resolved. Germline V gene data show CDR1 as MDHEN and CDR2 as SYDVKM. The CDR3 runs 15 residues. The DNA of the CDR3 is TGTGCCAGCAGTTTAGAAGCGCTCAAGCAAGAGACCCAGTGCTTC. Protein: CASSLEALKQETQCF.

About this clonotype: It may be a read error: a sequence one base away is much more abundant. The chain is built from TRBV20-1 and TRBJ1-2; D uncertain. Germline CDR1 reads DFQATT; CDR2 reads SNEGSKA (reference sequence). The CDR3 length is 11 residues. This CDR3 is CGAAPIHGYTF. Written as DNA, the CDR3 is TGCGGCGCCGCCCCTATCCATGGCTACACCTTC.

This clonotype was counted many times. The rearrangement links TRBV7-9 to TRBJ1-1, with 8 bases identical to TRBD1. The CDR3 covers 14 residues. Germline loops: CDR1 SEHNR, CDR2 FQNEAQ (reference sequence). V was pared by 11 bases and J by 4 bases, with 12 bases of the junction left unmatched. In DNA, the CDR3 is TGTGCCCTCGGGGCAGGGGGCACTATCACTGAAGCTTTCTTT. Encoded protein: CALGAGGTITEAFF.

This sequence joins TRBV20-1 and TRBJ2-7, with 9 bases that match TRBD1. Germline-derived CDR1 and CDR2 are DFQATT and SNEGSKA (reference sequence). This CDR3 is 14 amino acids long. After removal of 1 base from V and 1 base from J, the junction contained 2 bases not matched to a gene. The CDR3 region is CSARGQGGSYEQYF. In DNA, the CDR3 is TGCAGTGCTAGAGGACAGGGGGGATCCTACGAGCAGTACTTC.

This clonotype was counted at least ten times. The V and J genes are TRBV2 and TRBJ2-7; 7 nucleotides align to TRBD1. V was clipped by 10 bases and J by 3 bases; unmatched bases: 12. Germline-derived CDR1 and CDR2 are SNHLY and FYNNEI. CDR3 size: 14 residues. DNA for the CDR3: TGTGCCACCGTATCCAATCCAGGGGGCTACGAGCAGTACTTC. Protein: CATVSNPGGYEQYF.

This clonotype was recorded many times. V and J are TRBV30 and TRBJ1-1; no definite D call. Germline CDR1 and CDR2: GTSNPN and SVGIG (reference sequence). The V gene lost 0 bases and the J gene lost 1 base, with 9 bases spanning the gap. The CDR3 runs to 14 residues. This CDR3 reads CAWSVLGPNTEAFF. CDR3 DNA: TGTGCCTGGAGTGTACTTGGTCCGAACACTGAAGCTTTCTTT.

This clonotype was seen repeatedly, ten times or more. The chain employs TRBV20-1 and TRBJ2-2, with TRBD2 identical over 9 bases. Trimming at V came to 1 base and at J to 3 bases, leaving 6 bases not matched to a gene. The CDR3 loop spans 16 amino acids. Germline V gene sequence: CDR1 DFQATT, CDR2 SNEGSKA (reference sequence). The CDR3 region is CSARGGLAGDTGELFF. CDR3 sequence (DNA): TGCAGTGCTAGAGGAGGGTTAGCGGGAGACACCGGGGAGCTGTTTTTT.

The J gene is TRBJ1-2, the V gene TRBV19, with 8 bases fitting TRBD1. J gave up 8 bases and V 6 bases, and 11 bases lay outside the gene matches. Germline V gene data show CDR1 as LNHDA and CDR2 as SQIVND (reference sequence). There are 14 residues in the CDR3. The CDR3 DNA reads as TGTGCCAGTAGGAAGATCGGACAGGGCGGCGGCTACACCTTC. Amino acid sequence: CASRKIGQGGGYTF.

The V and J genes are TRBV4-2 and TRBJ2-5; 11 positions match TRBD2. The CDR3 is 15 amino acids. Germline-derived CDR1 and CDR2 are LGHNA and YNFKEQ. Unmatched junction bases numbered 6, after V lost 7 bases and J lost 2 bases. CDR3: CASTSGTSGQETQYF. The CDR3, as DNA: TGTGCCAGCACCTCCGGGACTAGCGGACAAGAGACCCAGTACTTC.

This clonotype was counted between two and nine times. The V and J genes are TRBV4-1 and TRBJ2-2; 9 nucleotides line up with TRBD2. The germline V gene has CDR1 MGHRA and CDR2 YSYEKL. V shed 2 bases and J 2 bases; nucleotides not matched to a gene: 9. The CDR3 runs to 18 residues. The DNA for the CDR3 is TGCGCCAGCAGCCAACTCATAGCGGGGGCGTTCAACACCGGGGAGCTGTTTTTT. Its protein product is CASSQLIAGAFNTGELFF.

This clonotype was recorded many times. CDR3 sequence: CSANGQGWNTEAFF. In DNA form, the CDR3 reads TGCAGTGCTAACGGACAGGGTTGGAACACTGAAGCTTTCTTT. This rearrangement joins TRBV20-1 to TRBJ1-1; 8 bases align to TRBD1. The V and J ends lost 4 bases and 1 base, in that order; junction bases with no gene match: 5. From germline, CDR1 is DFQATT and CDR2 SNEGSKA (reference sequence). This CDR3 is 14 amino acids long.

This chain joins TRBV4-1 and TRBJ2-7; 10 positions agree with TRBD1. This CDR3 region has 16 residues. J lost 4 bases, V lost 1 base, and 7 bases had no gene match. CDR1 is MGHRA, CDR2 YSYEKL, per germline. The CDR3 DNA sequence: TGCGCCAGCAGCCAAGCTTGGACAGGGGGTGTGTACGAGCAGTACTTC. Protein product: CASSQAWTGGVYEQYF.